This T cell receptor (beta chain) comes out of a study of PD-1 blockade in classical Hodgkin lymphoma. The study, taken as a whole, reports: Why the repertoires differ is still unclear, perhaps disease activity or prior therapy. Newly diagnosed patients reportedly had lower baseline TCR diversity than healthy donors. TCR diversity in CD4+, not CD8+, cells rose significantly by C4D1.

This clone was found a few times. Antigen: not known. Relapse after autologous stem cell transplantation occurred in every patient, and brentuximab vedotin exposure varied. Assay used: immunoSEQ multiplex PCR; TCRdb lists only in-frame clones, some missing. The sample shows roughly 60,000 clones, 88% of them seen only once. Between the trimmed V and J ends, which lost 0 bases and 3 bases, there was a span of 10 bases. CDR1 is SGDLS and CDR2 is YYNGEE in the germline V gene. CDR3 length equals 14 residues. The rearrangement uses TRBV9 and TRBJ2-7; the D gene is possibly TRBD1 (5 bases). This receptor was identified in a human donor with classical Hodgkin lymphoma. Sequenced here: peripheral blood mononuclear cells (PBMCs), sampled before the second cycle of nivolumab. The CDR3 DNA is TGTGCCAGCAGCGTAGGAACAGGCTACTACGAGCAGTACTTC. This sequence encodes CASSVGTGYYEQYF.